This T cell receptor (beta chain) was documented in a study of blood T cells in healthy people across ages. This clonotype was seen only a few times. It was with a sample-barcoded 5' primer and a J-beta primer mix that a second PCR of roughly 7 to 12 cycles was run. Via MiXCR, TCRdb re-called the 5' RACE reads, giving one row per CDR3 protein. The table includes around 800,000 distinct CDR3 sequences, more than 40% detected once. Peripheral blood was drawn, ten milliliters per donor. Each sample used at least 6 million PBMCs. CDR3 length: 14 residues. Trimming pared 7 bases from V and 2 bases from J, leaving 14 bases between. Germline-derived CDR1 and CDR2 are MNHNS and SASEGT.

Sequenced: blood. This receptor was obtained from a man between 60 and 75 years old in good health. This chain links TRBV6-1 with TRBJ2-5; unclear D gene. CDR3 residues: CASKEWSWQETQYF. CDR3 DNA sequence: TGTGCCAGCAAAGAGTGGTCTTGGCAAGAGACCCAGTACTTC.